Listed here are 23 T cell receptor beta chains from one sample, sequenced in a study of CDR3 diversity in severe acne. One entry per CDR3 protein, called by TCRdb with MiXCR from the PCR reads. This table has about 100,000 distinct CDR3 sequences, more than 45% appearing once. The sequencing sample was made of blood. The receptors come from a male donor with acne.

The V gene is TRBV6-6, the J gene TRBJ2-4; D remains unclear. V dropped 3 bases and J dropped 3 bases, with 3 bases sitting between them. In germline, CDR1 is MNHNY, CDR2 SVGAGI (reference sequence). This CDR3 is built from 12 residues. This chain's CDR3 is CASSYGKNIQYF. CDR3 nucleotide sequence: TGTGCCAGCAGTTATGGCAAAAACATTCAGTACTTC.

This clonotype is medium-sized in the sample. This chain connects TRBV10-3 to TRBJ2-2, with TRBD1 matching over 8 bases. The CDR3 is 15 residues long. Germline assignment: CDR1 ENHRY and CDR2 SYGVKD. V dropped 5 bases and J dropped 4; count of bases not matched to a gene: 6. The CDR3 DNA follows: TGTGCCATCAGTTTCGGACAGGGAGTCACCGGGGAGCTGTTTTTT. Protein sequence: CAISFGQGVTGELFF.

This clonotype appeared many times. V usage is TRBV20-1 and J usage is TRBJ2-7; D call uncertain. This CDR3 has 18 residues. V was trimmed by 3 bases and J by 1 base, leaving 25 bases between them. CDR1 DFQATT and CDR2 SNEGSKA come from the germline V gene (reference sequence). The CDR3 DNA is TGCAGTGCTAGCCCGGTAGACCTGCCACTTTTATCATCCTACGAGCAGTACTTC. Protein product: CSASPVDLPLLSSYEQYF.

J is TRBJ2-7 and V is TRBV29-1, with TRBD1 identical over 7 bases. After removal of 1 base from V and 5 bases from J, the junction contained 2 bases not matched to a gene. From germline, CDR1 is SQVTM and CDR2 ANQGSEA. The CDR3 is 12 residues long. CDR3: CSVEVQGDEQYF. As DNA, the CDR3 is TGCAGCGTTGAAGTTCAGGGGGACGAGCAGTACTTC.

The rearrangement links TRBV10-3 to TRBJ2-2; 13 positions match TRBD2. Trimming removed 6 bases from V and 3 bases from J; junction bases left unmatched: 1. The CDR3 is made up of 15 amino acids. The germline CDR1 and CDR2 sequences are ENHRY and SYGVKD. CDR3 coding DNA: TGTGCCATCAGCGGACTAGCGGGAGACACCGGGGAGCTGTTTTTT. Protein: CAISGLAGDTGELFF.

Comments on this clonotype: A read error is likely, as this CDR3 ends without the conserved phenylalanine or tryptophan. Because the CDR3's place on the DNA is in doubt, the DNA is left out and the CDR3 is given as listed by TCRdb. V is TRBV7-9 and J is TRBJ2-1; TRBD2 is taken as the D call from the table, unchecked against the DNA. The CDR3 adds up to 10 amino acids, both ends counted. The V gene's germline CDR1 is SEHNR and CDR2 FQNEAQ (reference sequence). The CDR3 is CASSISPGLA.

The V and J genes are TRBV20-1 and TRBJ2-7; 7 bases fit TRBD1. The CDR3 loop spans 14 amino acids. Trimming removed 6 bases from V and 4 bases from J; junction bases left unmatched: 12. The germline gives CDR1 DFQATT, CDR2 SNEGSKA (reference sequence). Here the CDR3 reads CSAGGRQGQYEQYF. The DNA for the CDR3 is TGCAGTGCAGGAGGACGACAGGGTCAATACGAGCAGTACTTC.

This clonotype was detected ten times or more. The genes are TRBV20-1 and TRBJ1-1; TRBD1 matches 7 bases. With V trimmed by 6 bases and J by 11 bases, 6 bases remained unmatched. Germline V gives CDR1 DFQATT, CDR2 SNEGSKA (reference sequence). The CDR3 loop spans 10 amino acids. CDR3 in DNA: TGCAGTGCCCAGGAGGGGGCGGCTTTCTTT. As protein: CSAQEGAAFF.

This chain links TRBV25-1 with TRBJ2-1; 8 bases map to TRBD2. Germline V lookup: CDR1 MGHDK, CDR2 SYGVNS. The CDR3 length is 9 residues. CDR3 sequence: CGGTREQFF. CDR3 nucleotides: TGTGGCGGGACTAGGGAGCAGTTCTTC.

This clonotype was detected many times. The rearrangement links TRBV6-2 or TRBV6-3 to TRBJ2-1, with 8 bases fitting TRBD2. The junction had 12 bases not matched to a gene; V was cut back by 6 bases and J by 8 bases. The CDR3 consists of 15 residues. Germline V gives CDR1 MNHEY, CDR2 SVGEGT. The CDR3 DNA is TGTGCCAGCAGCCAAGGGACTAGTACGTTCGATGAGCAGTTCTTC. As protein: CASSQGTSTFDEQFF.

The chain joins TRBV29-1 to TRBJ2-3, with TRBD2 matching 11 bases. Per germline, CDR1 SQVTM and CDR2 ANQGSEA. V lost 2 bases, J lost 8 bases, and 6 bases stayed unmatched. The CDR3 has 14 amino acids. CDR3 nucleotides: TGCAGCGTTGAAACTAGCGGGAGATTTAGTACGCAGTATTTT. This sequence encodes CSVETSGRFSTQYF.

This clonotype was recorded many times. V is TRBV28 and J is TRBJ2-2; 8 bases are a match to TRBD2. The CDR3 is 16 amino acids. J gave up 4 bases and V 6 bases, and 10 bases lay outside the gene matches. Per the germline V gene, CDR1 is MDHEN and CDR2 is SYDVKM. The CDR3 sequence: CASRSGGVESTGELFF. The CDR3 nucleotides are TGTGCCAGCAGGTCCGGGGGGGTGGAGAGCACCGGGGAGCTGTTTTTT.

This clonotype was counted a few times. This sequence joins TRBV28 and TRBJ2-2; 9 bases match TRBD2. Per germline, CDR1 MDHEN and CDR2 SYDVKM. This CDR3 region has 16 residues. With V trimmed by 6 bases and J by 5 bases, 10 bases remained unmatched. This CDR3 is CASRGVAGVATGELFF. The CDR3 nucleotides are TGTGCCAGCAGGGGGGTAGCGGGAGTGGCGACCGGGGAGCTGTTTTTT. Complete variable domain (other parts from reference TRBV28 and TRBJ2-2): DVKVTQSSRYLVKRTGEKVFLECVQDMDHENMFWYRQDPGLGLRLIYFSYDVKMKEKGDIPEGYSVSREKKERFSLILESASTNQTSMYLCASRGVAGVATGELFFGEGSRLTVL.

This clonotype came up a few times. This chain connects TRBV11-3 to TRBJ2-1, with unresolved D. V gave up 2 bases and J gave up 5 bases, with 13 bases separating them. Germline CDR1 is SGHNT and CDR2 is YENEEA. The CDR3 is 15 residues long. CDR3 region: CASSLILAADNEQFF. The CDR3 nucleotides read TGTGCCAGCAGCTTAATCTTAGCCGCGGACAATGAGCAGTTCTTC.

This clonotype was observed at least ten times. CDR3 region: CASSLQGEVRNQPQHF. The DNA of the CDR3 is TGCGCCAGCAGCCTACAGGGGGAAGTTCGCAATCAGCCCCAGCATTTT. The chain links TRBV4-1 to TRBJ1-5; 8 bases agree with TRBD1. Trimming took 4 bases from V and 2 from J; bases not matched to a gene: 7. CDR1 and CDR2 from the germline V gene are MGHRA and YSYEKL. This CDR3 spans 16 amino acids.

The rearrangement links TRBV29-1 to TRBJ1-2; 8 bases align to TRBD1. The CDR3 contains 14 residues. J lost 2 bases, V lost 3 bases, and 5 bases had no gene match. CDR1 is SQVTM, CDR2 ANQGSEA, per germline. DNA for the CDR3: TGCAGCGTTGACAGGGGGCCGGGAAACTATGGCTACACCTTC. It encodes CSVDRGPGNYGYTF.

A note on this clonotype: One end of the junction varies from germline; a read error may be responsible. The V and J genes are TRBV7-7 and TRBJ2-1; D is unresolved. Germline-derived CDR1 and CDR2 are SSHAT and FNYEAQ (reference sequence). CDR3 length: 15 amino acids. The CDR3 sequence: CASSSDSSPYDEQFF. CDR3 coding DNA: TGTGCCAGCAGCTCTGATTCTTCCCCCTACGATGAGCAGTTCTTC.

The rearrangement uses TRBV20-1 and TRBJ2-7, with a weak D call TRBD1 (9 bases). CDR3 length: 20 residues. The germline V and J ends were trimmed by 3 bases and 5 bases, with 35 bases remaining between them. Germline loops: CDR1 DFQATT, CDR2 SNEGSKA (reference sequence). The CDR3 spells CSARTAGTSGGTGKRNEQYF. The CDR3 DNA follows: TGCAGTGCTAGGACCGCCGGGACTAGTGGCGGGACAGGGAAACGCAACGAGCAGTACTTC.

On this clonotype itself: A junction end diverges from the germline sequence, so it may reflect a read error. This chain uses TRBV6-2 or TRBV6-3 with TRBJ2-1, with TRBD1 matching 12 bases. Germline V gives CDR1 MNHEY, CDR2 SVGEGT. This CDR3 region has 17 residues. The chain's CDR3 is CACSYSIGDRGLNEQFF. In DNA, the CDR3 is TGTGCCTGCAGTTACTCGATAGGGGACAGGGGGCTCAATGAGCAGTTCTTC.

This clonotype occurred many times. For the CDR3, the DNA is TGTGCCAGCAGTTCCGGGACAGCGGAGATTAATTCACCCCTCCACTTT. Protein sequence: CASSSGTAEINSPLHF. The V call is TRBV2, the J call TRBJ1-6; 7 bases are shared with TRBD1. Germline V gene data show CDR1 as SNHLY and CDR2 as FYNNEI. V gave up 5 bases and J gave up 6 bases; unmatched junction bases: 10. This CDR3 comprises 16 residues.

V is TRBV19 and J is TRBJ1-1; maybe TRBD1 (6 bases). This CDR3 contains 15 residues. In germline, CDR1 is LNHDA, CDR2 SQIVND (reference sequence). Between the trimmed V and J ends, which lost 5 bases and 7 bases, there was a span of 20 bases. DNA of the CDR3: TGTGCCAGTAGTCCACCAGGTCTGGGGGCTTTTGAAGCTTTCTTT. Its translation is CASSPPGLGAFEAFF. Full variable domain (remainder filled in from reference TRBV19 and TRBJ1-1): DGGITQSPKYLFRKEGQNVTLSCEQNLNHDAMYWYRQDPGQGLRLIYYSQIVNDFQKGDIAEGYSVSREKKESFPLTVTSAQKNPTAFYLCASSPPGLGAFEAFFGQGTRLTVV.

The chain is built from TRBV11-2 and TRBJ1-5; D gene uncertain. The CDR3 totals 13 residues. V was pared by 5 bases and J by 0 bases, with 5 bases between. The germline gives CDR1 SGHAT, CDR2 FQNNGV. Here the CDR3 DNA reads TGTGCCAGCAGCCAAAATAGCAATCAGCCCCAGCATTTT. It encodes CASSQNSNQPQHF.

The sample holds one count of this clonotype. The chain combines TRBV9 with TRBJ2-5; 13 bases map to TRBD2. The germline CDR1 and CDR2 sequences are SGDLS and YYNGEE. The V gene end was trimmed by 3 bases and the J gene end by 3 bases; junction bases not matched to a gene: 11. The length of the CDR3 is 18 residues. For the CDR3, the DNA is TGTGCCAGCAGCGGGACTAGCGGGAGAGCAAGGTTCGAAGAGACCCAGTACTTC. It translates to CASSGTSGRARFEETQYF. The full variable domain, in which reference TRBV9 and TRBJ2-5 provide the parts outside the CDR3, is DSGVTQTPKHLITATGQRVTLRCSPRSGDLSVYWYQQSLDQGLQFLIQYYNGEERAKGNILERFSAQQFPDLHSELNLSSLELGDSALYFCASSGTSGRARFEETQYFGPGTRLLVL.